This is a list of T cell receptor beta chains from one sample in a study of T cells in Graves' hyperthyroidism and ophthalmopathy. TCRdb recomputed calls from the multiplex PCR reads with MiXCR, one row per CDR3 protein. Of almost 500,000 distinct CDR3 sequences listed, under 25% are singletons. Sequences were obtained from blood. These receptors were taken from a woman aged 70-85 years with Graves' ophthalmopathy. CDR3s include the opening cysteine and the closing phenylalanine or tryptophan. D genes are given only for firm matches. Not all rows give a size; the values are once, few, many and, for expanded clones, a class.

len,j_gene,d_gene,abundance,v_gene,CDR3nt,CDR3aa
15,TRBJ2-3,-,-,TRBV2,TGTGCCAGCAGAGATAGCACCTATAGCACAGATACGCAGTATTTT,CASRDSTYSTDTQYF
13,TRBJ1-2,-,-,TRBV6-6,TGTGCCAGCAGTTACCTTGCTAACTATGGCTACACCTTC,CASSYLANYGYTF
15,TRBJ2-1,TRBD1,few,TRBV6-1,TGTGCCAGCAGTTCAGGGGGTAGGACCTACAATGAGCAGTTCTTC,CASSSGGRTYNEQFF
14,TRBJ2-7,-,many,TRBV28,TGTGCCAGCAGTTTTAACAGACTTACCTACGAGCAGTACTTC,CASSFNRLTYEQYF
13,TRBJ1-5,-,many,TRBV7-2,TGTGCCAGCAGCTTTAGTAACAATCAGCCCCAGCATTTT,CASSFSNNQPQHF
13,TRBJ2-3,-,few,TRBV30,TGTGCCTGGAGTGGCGACATCACAGATACGCAGTATTTT,CAWSGDITDTQYF
12,TRBJ2-7,-,-,TRBV6-5,TGTGCCAGCAGTTCTATGACCGACGAGCAGTACTTC,CASSSMTDEQYF
12,TRBJ2-2,-,-,TRBV6-1,TGTGCCACCAACCACGGGGCCGGGGAGCTGTTTTTT,CATNHGAGELFF
16,TRBJ2-1,TRBD2,-,TRBV3-1,TGTGCCAGCAGCCAAGAAACTAGCGGGAGGAATGGTGAGCAGTTCTTC,CASSQETSGRNGEQFF
14,TRBJ1-2,-,many,TRBV12-3/TRBV12-4,TGTGCCAGCAGATCCTCCCGGGACACCTATGGCTACACCTTC,CASRSSRDTYGYTF
15,TRBJ2-7,TRBD1,-,TRBV6-1,TGTGCCAGCAGTCCGAGTCGGACAGGGTACTGCGAGCAGTACTTC,CASSPSRTGYCEQYF
14,TRBJ1-1,-,-,TRBV30,TGTGCCTGGAGTGGCGGCCAGGGTGTAACTGAAGCTTTCTTT,CAWSGGQGVTEAFF
14,TRBJ2-3,TRBD2,many,TRBV2,TGTGCCAGCAGTTGGGGGGGACCTACAGATACGCAGTATTTT,CASSWGGPTDTQYF
16,TRBJ2-1,-,few,TRBV24-1,TGTGCCACCAGTGACCTCGCGGGGGCGAGATCCAATGAGCAGTTCTTC,CATSDLAGARSNEQFF
15,TRBJ1-2,TRBD1,few,TRBV6-1,TGTGCCAGCACCCCCGGGACAGGAACTAACTATGGCTACACCTTC,CASTPGTGTNYGYTF
14,TRBJ1-6,-,few,TRBV27,TGTGCCAGCAGTTTAGAAGGGAGGAATTCACCCCTCCACTTT,CASSLEGRNSPLHF
15,TRBJ1-2,TRBD1,few,TRBV27,TGTGCCAGCAGTGTGTCCGGGACAGGCCTCTATGGCTACACCTTC,CASSVSGTGLYGYTF
12,TRBJ2-7,-,-,TRBV5-4,TGTGCCAGCAGCTTGGTAGATAACGAGCAGTACTTC,CASSLVDNEQYF
17,TRBJ2-2,-,-,TRBV3-1,TGTGCCAGCAGCCAAGATCTAAGGGTAAAGGCCGCAGGGGAGCTGTTTTTT,CASSQDLRVKAAGELFF
14,TRBJ2-3,TRBD2,few,TRBV27,TGTGCCAGCAGGTGGAGCGGGAGGCCAGATACGCAGTATTTT,CASRWSGRPDTQYF
13,TRBJ1-1,-,few,TRBV12-5,TGTGCTAGTGGTTTCAGGGAGAACACTGAAGCTTTCTTT,CASGFRENTEAFF
15,TRBJ1-4,-,-,TRBV4-3,TGCGCCAGCAGTCACGGGGCTACAACTAATGAAAAACTGTTTTTT,CASSHGATTNEKLFF
14,TRBJ2-7,TRBD1,-,TRBV10-3,TGTGCCATCAGTGAACGACAGGGATTAGGCGAGCAGTACTTC,CAISERQGLGEQYF
17,TRBJ2-1,TRBD2,once,TRBV6-5,TGTGCCAGCAGTTACTCAGCGGGGACCGTGGGCCGCGATGAGCAGTTCTTC,CASSYSAGTVGRDEQFF
14,TRBJ2-3,-,-,TRBV9,TGTGCCAGCAGCTTCCAATACAGCACAGATACGCAGTATTTT,CASSFQYSTDTQYF
12,TRBJ2-5,TRBD1,few,TRBV30,TGTGCCTGGGGACAGGTCAGGGAGACCCAGTACTTC,CAWGQVRETQYF
14,TRBJ2-5,-,many,TRBV28,TGTGCCAGCAGACCAACAGGGTTCCAAGAGACCCAGTACTTC,CASRPTGFQETQYF
15,TRBJ2-7,TRBD2,-,TRBV9,TGTGCCAGCAGCGCCGATCCGACTAGCGGTTACGAGCAGTACTTC,CASSADPTSGYEQYF
13,TRBJ1-4,-,few,TRBV7-2,TGTGCCAGCAGCTTAAGCCGGAATGAAAAACTGTTTTTT,CASSLSRNEKLFF
15,TRBJ1-1,-,few,TRBV5-1,TGCGCCAGCAGCTTGGCCGCGGGGGGCGCAACTGAAGCTTTCTTT,CASSLAAGGATEAFF
14,TRBJ2-2,-,few,TRBV10-3,TGTGCCATCAGTGTAGAGAGGCAGGTCGGGGAGCTGTTTTTT,CAISVERQVGELFF
16,TRBJ2-1,-,-,TRBV7-2,TGTGCCAGCAGCCCGACTAGACGCATCTCCTACAATGAGCAGTTCTTC,CASSPTRRISYNEQFF
11,TRBJ2-5,-,few,TRBV30,TGTGCCTGGAGTGTTGGTAGGCGCCAGTACTTC,CAWSVGRRQYF
13,TRBJ1-2,TRBD1,-,TRBV2,TGTGCCAGCAGGCAGACAGGGCCCTATGGCTACACCTTC,CASRQTGPYGYTF
17,TRBJ2-3,-,few,TRBV28,TGTGCCAGCAGTTCGCCCCGGGACAATCGTTACACAGATACGCAGTATTTT,CASSSPRDNRYTDTQYF
15,TRBJ1-1,-,many,TRBV6-2/TRBV6-3,TGTGCCAGCAGTGCCCGTTTGGGGGCCAACACTGAAGCTTTCTTT,CASSARLGANTEAFF
14,TRBJ2-1,-,many,TRBV11-2,TGTGCCAGCAGCGTAGCAGGGACGTACAATGAGCAGTTCTTC,CASSVAGTYNEQFF
14,TRBJ2-2,-,few,TRBV6-1,TGTGCCAGCTTCCGGTCGGAAAACACCGGGGAGCTGTTTTTT,CASFRSENTGELFF
14,TRBJ1-5,-,-,TRBV6-5,TGTGCCAGCAGTTACAGGGTCGGGAATCAGCCCCAGCATTTT,CASSYRVGNQPQHF
15,TRBJ2-7,TRBD1,-,TRBV6-5,TGTGCCAGCAGTTACGGCGGACAGGGGACCCTCGAGCAGTACTTC,CASSYGGQGTLEQYF
15,TRBJ1-4,-,few,TRBV15,TGTGCCACCAGCAGAGACAGTCATGATGGGGAAAAACTGTTTTTT,CATSRDSHDGEKLFF
13,TRBJ2-7,TRBD2,-,TRBV29-1,TGCAGCGTAGCGGGAACGAGCTCCTACGAGCAGTACTTC,CSVAGTSSYEQYF
17,TRBJ2-3,TRBD2,few,TRBV7-9,TGTGCCAGCAGCTTACCCGGGACTAGCGGGAGAATAGATACGCAGTATTTT,CASSLPGTSGRIDTQYF
16,TRBJ2-2,-,many,TRBV28,TGTGCCAGCAGCCCAGCGGCTCAGCTGAACACCGGGGAGCTGTTTTTT,CASSPAAQLNTGELFF
13,TRBJ1-2,TRBD1,-,TRBV28,TGTGCCAGTACCCTGACAGGGGCCTATGGCTACACCTTC,CASTLTGAYGYTF
13,TRBJ2-7,-,few,TRBV7-9,TGTGCCAGCTGGGGGGGGGGGCCCTACGAGCAGTACTTC,CASWGGGPYEQYF
14,TRBJ2-7,TRBD1,-,TRBV28,TGTGCCAGCAGTTTAGGGACAGTCACCTACGAGCAGTACTTC,CASSLGTVTYEQYF
14,TRBJ2-7,-,-,TRBV12-3/TRBV12-4,TGTGCCAGCAGCCCGGGCCGGGGGGCATTCGAGCAGTACTTC,CASSPGRGAFEQYF
14,TRBJ2-2,TRBD2,many,TRBV2,TGTGCCAGCGGGCTAGCGGTGAACACCGGGGAGCTGTTTTTT,CASGLAVNTGELFF
12,TRBJ2-5,TRBD1,few,TRBV9,TGTGCCAGCAATACAGGGGGGGAGACCCAGTACTTC,CASNTGGETQYF
12,TRBJ1-4,-,few,TRBV18,TGTGCCAGCTCACCAAAACATGAAAAACTGTTTTTT,CASSPKHEKLFF
14,TRBJ1-1,TRBD1,many,TRBV5-1,TGCGCCAGCTTCCCCGGGACAGCGAACACTGAAGCTTTCTTT,CASFPGTANTEAFF